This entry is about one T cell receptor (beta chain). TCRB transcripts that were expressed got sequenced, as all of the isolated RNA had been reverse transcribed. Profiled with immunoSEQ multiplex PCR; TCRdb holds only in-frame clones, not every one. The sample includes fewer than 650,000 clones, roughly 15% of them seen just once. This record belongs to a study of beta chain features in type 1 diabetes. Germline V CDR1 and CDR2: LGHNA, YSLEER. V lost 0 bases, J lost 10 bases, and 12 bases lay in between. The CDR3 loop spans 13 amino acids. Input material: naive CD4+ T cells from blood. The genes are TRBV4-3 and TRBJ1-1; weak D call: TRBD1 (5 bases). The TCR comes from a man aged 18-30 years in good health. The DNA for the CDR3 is TGCGCCAGCAGCCAAGAGGGGGGATTCGGAGCTTTCTTT. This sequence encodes CASSQEGGFGAFF.